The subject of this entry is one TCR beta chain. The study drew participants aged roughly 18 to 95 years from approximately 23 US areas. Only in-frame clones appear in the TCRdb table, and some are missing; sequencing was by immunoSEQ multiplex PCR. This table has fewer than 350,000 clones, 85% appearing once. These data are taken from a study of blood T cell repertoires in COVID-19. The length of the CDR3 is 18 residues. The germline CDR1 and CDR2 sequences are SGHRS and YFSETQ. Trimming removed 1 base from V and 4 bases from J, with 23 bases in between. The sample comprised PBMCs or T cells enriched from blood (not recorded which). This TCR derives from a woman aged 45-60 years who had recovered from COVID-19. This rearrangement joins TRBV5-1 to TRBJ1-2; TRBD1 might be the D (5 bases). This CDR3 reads CASSLKAQGRERGYGYTF. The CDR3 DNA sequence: TGCGCCAGCAGCTTGAAGGCGCAGGGCCGAGAGCGGGGCTATGGCTACACCTTC.